The rows below give T cell receptor beta chains drawn from one sample of a study of T cell repertoires in cytomegalovirus infection. TCRdb itself ran the reads through MiXCR, one entry per CDR3 protein. The repertoire includes 250,000 to 400,000 distinct CDR3 sequences, roughly 25% of them detected once, and about 14% sits in the top ten. Their target antigens are unknown. Specimen: cultured PBMCs, collected from culture after CMV antigen stimulation. The source is a human donor in good health (CMV status not recorded). Some clones in this sample may be carry-over from other donors' samples. Both conserved end residues are part of each CDR3. A D gene is named only where the DNA matches it firmly. For some rows the clone size is stated as once, few or many, or as a class when expanded; others skip it.

clone size	D gene	V gene	J gene	CDR3 DNA	CDR3 protein
NA	TRBD2	TRBV7-6	TRBJ2-7	TGTGCCAGCAGCTTAGGAACTAGCGGTGATTACGAGCAGTACTTC	CASSLGTSGDYEQYF
NA	NA	TRBV7-9	TRBJ2-3	TGTGCCAGCAGCTTGCCTCTCACAGATACGCAGTATTTT	CASSLPLTDTQYF
NA	TRBD1	TRBV6-2/TRBV6-3	TRBJ2-2	TGTGCCAGCAGCTGGACAGGGACCACCGGGGAGCTGTTTTTT	CASSWTGTTGELFF
few	NA	TRBV6-5	TRBJ2-3	TGTGCCAGCAGTTACTCCGGGAAGGGCACAGATACGCAGTATTTT	CASSYSGKGTDTQYF
NA	NA	TRBV20-1	TRBJ1-2	TGCAGTGCCCTCCCCCGAACAGGGTCGGGGAATGGCTACACCTTC	CSALPRTGSGNGYTF
NA	NA	TRBV20-1	TRBJ2-6	TGCAGTGCTACATCTAGGGCCAACTCTGGGGCCAACGTCCTGACTTTC	CSATSRANSGANVLTF
few	NA	TRBV19	TRBJ2-5	TGTGCCAGTAGTACCTCTAGAGGGTCTGTTCGGGATCAAGAGACCCAGTACTTC	CASSTSRGSVRDQETQYF
few	NA	TRBV6-5	TRBJ1-6	TGTGCCAGCAGTTACTCGGTCCGGCAGACCAATTCACCCCTCCACTTT	CASSYSVRQTNSPLHF
NA	NA	TRBV29-1	TRBJ2-2	TGCAGCGTTCGAGAAGCGACCGGGGAGCTGTTTTTT	CSVREATGELFF
NA	NA	TRBV4-3	TRBJ1-1	TGCGCCAGCAGCCCCACAGCGGGCAGTTTGAACACTGAAGCTTTCTTT	CASSPTAGSLNTEAFF
NA	NA	TRBV20-1	TRBJ2-1	TGCAGTGCTCCCCGTCCGAAGCCCTTCTACAATGAGCAGTTCTTC	CSAPRPKPFYNEQFF
NA	NA	TRBV6-6	TRBJ1-2	TGTGCCAGCAGCAACGGGAAGGACTATGGCTACACCTTC	CASSNGKDYGYTF
NA	TRBD1	TRBV6-2/TRBV6-3	TRBJ2-7	TGTGCCAGCAGGGACAGGAGAAAATACGAGCAGTACTTC	CASRDRRKYEQYF
few	TRBD2	TRBV7-2	TRBJ2-1	TGTGCCAGCAGCTGGGGACTAGCGGGAGTGGGTGAGCAGTTCTTC	CASSWGLAGVGEQFF
many	NA	TRBV7-8	TRBJ2-5	TGTGCCAGCAGACTAGGGGTAGCGCTAGACATTGCAGGGGAGACCCAGTACTTC	CASRLGVALDIAGETQYF
few	TRBD1	TRBV19	TRBJ2-6	TGTGCCACCGCTTCAGGGGGCGTGACTGGGGCCAACGTCCTGACTTTC	CATASGGVTGANVLTF
NA	TRBD2	TRBV19	TRBJ2-1	TGTGCCAGTAGGCCCAGCGGGAGAGGTGGTGTCAATGAGCAGTTCTTC	CASRPSGRGGVNEQFF
NA	NA	TRBV10-3	TRBJ1-1	TGTGCCATCAGGGGCGGGACGGGGGACACTGAAGCTTTCTTT	CAIRGGTGDTEAFF
NA	TRBD1	TRBV7-4	TRBJ1-5	TGTGCCAGCAGCTCCAGGGGGCCCAATCAGCCCCAGCATTTT	CASSSRGPNQPQHF
NA	NA	TRBV6-2/TRBV6-3	TRBJ2-1	TGTGCCAGCAGGATGTACCTAGCGAACTACAATGAGCAGTTCTTC	CASRMYLANYNEQFF
many	NA	TRBV7-9	TRBJ1-2	TGTGCCAGCAGCGTAGCTGGGGACCTTAGGGGGACCTTC	CASSVAGDLRGTF
many	NA	TRBV12-3/TRBV12-4	TRBJ1-2	TGTGCCAGCAGTTTGCAAGAGGAGGTCGGCTATGGCTACACCTTC	CASSLQEEVGYGYTF
few	NA	TRBV7-3	TRBJ2-3	TGTGCCAGCAGCTTCGGGACCAAAGATACGCAGTATTTT	CASSFGTKDTQYF
many	NA	TRBV7-8	TRBJ2-3	TGTGCCAGCGGAAACCGGGTCCTCCGCGCGGACACAGATACGCAGTATTTT	CASGNRVLRADTDTQYF
few	NA	TRBV12-3/TRBV12-4	TRBJ1-5	TGTGCCAGCGGTAAGAGCAATCAGCCCCAGCATTTT	CASGKSNQPQHF
NA	TRBD1	TRBV4-3	TRBJ1-2	TGCGCCAGCAGCCAAGCAGGACAGGTCTATGGCTACACCTTC	CASSQAGQVYGYTF
NA	TRBD2	TRBV6-1	TRBJ2-3	TGTGCCAGCAGGGGAACTAGCGGGAGGGCCGGGACAGATACGCAGTATTTT	CASRGTSGRAGTDTQYF
few	NA	TRBV6-2/TRBV6-3	TRBJ2-7	TGTGCCAGCAGTCCGCCTGGACCCTCCTACGAGCAGTACTTC	CASSPPGPSYEQYF
NA	TRBD1	TRBV11-3	TRBJ1-1	TGTGCCAGCAGCTTAGGGGAGTGGACAGGGAACACTGAAGCTTTCTTT	CASSLGEWTGNTEAFF
NA	NA	TRBV10-1	TRBJ2-3	TGCGCCAGCAGTGAGAGTCGATCGCGGACAGATACGCAGTATTTT	CASSESRSRTDTQYF
NA	NA	TRBV6-8	TRBJ2-5	TGTGCCAGCGCCCGAAGAACAGGGTGGGGAGAGACCCAGTACTTC	CASARRTGWGETQYF
NA	NA	TRBV6-1	TRBJ1-4	TGTGCCATCGGACCCCCAGGGGCTAATGAAAAACTGTTTTTT	CAIGPPGANEKLFF
few	NA	TRBV15	TRBJ1-3	TGTACCACCAGCAGAGATCCAGGCGCTGGAAACACCATATATTTT	CTTSRDPGAGNTIYF
few	TRBD2	TRBV7-8	TRBJ2-1	TGTGCCAGCACCTGGGGCGGGAGCTCGAACAATGAGCAGTTCTTC	CASTWGGSSNNEQFF
few	TRBD1	TRBV18	TRBJ2-7	TGTGCCAGCTCATCTTCGACAGGGACCTACGAGCAGTACTTC	CASSSSTGTYEQYF
few	NA	TRBV18	TRBJ2-5	TGTGCCAGCTCACCACTGGTCGGACAGCTCCAAGAGACCCAGTACTTC	CASSPLVGQLQETQYF
NA	NA	TRBV27	TRBJ2-7	TGTGCCAGCAGTTCAAGAGTTTACTACGAGCAGTACTTC	CASSSRVYYEQYF
few	TRBD1	TRBV6-2/TRBV6-3	TRBJ2-3	TGTGCCAGCAGACCGACAGGGACCATCACAGATACGCAGTATTTT	CASRPTGTITDTQYF
few	NA	TRBV29-1	TRBJ1-5	TGCAGCGCCCGCCTTGGGGGTAGCAATCAGCCCCAGCATTTT	CSARLGGSNQPQHF
few	NA	TRBV28	TRBJ1-2	TGTGCCAGCAGCTCAGGGGATCCCTATGGCTACACCTTC	CASSSGDPYGYTF
NA	TRBD1	TRBV5-8	TRBJ1-2	TGTGCCAGCAGCTTGGTGGCAGGGGGTGACCGTGGCTACACCTTC	CASSLVAGGDRGYTF
many	NA	TRBV7-2	TRBJ1-2	TGTGCCAGCAGCGCTTATATGGTGGGACGTAACTATGGCTACACCTTC	CASSAYMVGRNYGYTF
many	TRBD2	TRBV7-3	TRBJ2-1	TGTGCCAGCGGTCTAGCGGGAGAGAAAAGTGAGCAGTTCTTC	CASGLAGEKSEQFF
once	NA	TRBV29-1	TRBJ2-1	TGCAGCGGGAGTTGGGACCCCCGGGGGGAGCAGTTCTTC	CSGSWDPRGEQFF
few	NA	TRBV7-9	TRBJ2-3	TGTGCCAGCAGCTTATCGCGGGCGTCGGGAGATACGCAGTATTTT	CASSLSRASGDTQYF
few	TRBD1	TRBV6-1	TRBJ1-2	TGTGCCAGCAGTTCGGAGGGGGCCGGGTACTTTGGCTACACCTTC	CASSSEGAGYFGYTF
many	TRBD2	TRBV7-8	TRBJ2-1	TGTGCCAGCAGCCTCGGGACTAGCGGGCTATACAATGAGCAGTTCTTC	CASSLGTSGLYNEQFF
many	NA	TRBV7-8	TRBJ2-1	TGTGCCAGCAGCTTAGGTCACCGCCCGAGGTGGGATGAGCAGTTCTTC	CASSLGHRPRWDEQFF
NA	TRBD1	TRBV6-1	TRBJ1-2	TGTGCCAGCAGTGAATTAGGGACAGGGTATGGCTACACCTTC	CASSELGTGYGYTF
many	NA	TRBV4-1	TRBJ1-6	TGCGCCAGCAGCCAAGAACTAGGGGTCCATAATTCACCCCTCCACTTT	CASSQELGVHNSPLHF
many	NA	TRBV12-3/TRBV12-4	TRBJ1-1	TGTGCCAGCAGTAGGGACTACACTGAAGCTTTCTTT	CASSRDYTEAFF
few	NA	TRBV19	TRBJ2-3	TGTGCCAGTAGTATCTCGGGATTAGCGGAGGGGGCAGATACGCAGTATTTT	CASSISGLAEGADTQYF
NA	NA	TRBV14	TRBJ2-1	TGTGCCAGCAGCCCCCCTGCTTCCTACAATGAGCAGTTCTTC	CASSPPASYNEQFF
few	TRBD2	TRBV7-6	TRBJ2-3	TGTGCCAGCAGCTTATGGACCGGGGGGGGGGGGGCGCGAGATACGCAGTATTTT	CASSLWTGGGGARDTQYF
few	TRBD2	TRBV6-5	TRBJ2-7	TGTGCCAGCAGTTACTCGAGGGCGGGAGTAAGCTACGAGCAGTACTTC	CASSYSRAGVSYEQYF
few	TRBD1	TRBV6-6	TRBJ1-6	TGTGCCAGCAGTTATCGGGACAGGGGCAGGTGGAATTCACCCCTCCACTTT	CASSYRDRGRWNSPLHF
NA	NA	TRBV7-6	TRBJ1-6	TGTGCCAGCAGCCTACCGGGTGGCGGTTCACCCCTCCACTTT	CASSLPGGGSPLHF
NA	TRBD1	TRBV6-2/TRBV6-3	TRBJ1-6	TGTGCCAGCAGTTACGTGACAGGGGGTAATTCACCCCTCCACTTT	CASSYVTGGNSPLHF